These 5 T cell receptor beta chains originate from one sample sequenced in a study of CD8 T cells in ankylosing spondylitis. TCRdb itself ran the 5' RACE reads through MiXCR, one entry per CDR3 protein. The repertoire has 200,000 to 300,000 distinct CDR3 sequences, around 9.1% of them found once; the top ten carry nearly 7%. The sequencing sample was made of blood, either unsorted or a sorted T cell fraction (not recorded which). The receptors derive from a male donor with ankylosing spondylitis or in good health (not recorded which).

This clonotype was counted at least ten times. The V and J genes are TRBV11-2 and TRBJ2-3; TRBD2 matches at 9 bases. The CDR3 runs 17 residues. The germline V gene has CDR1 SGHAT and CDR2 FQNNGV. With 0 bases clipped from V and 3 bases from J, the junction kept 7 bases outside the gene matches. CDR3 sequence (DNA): TGTGCCAGCAGCTTAGATAGGCTAGCGGGGTGGACAGATACGCAGTATTTT. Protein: CASSLDRLAGWTDTQYF.

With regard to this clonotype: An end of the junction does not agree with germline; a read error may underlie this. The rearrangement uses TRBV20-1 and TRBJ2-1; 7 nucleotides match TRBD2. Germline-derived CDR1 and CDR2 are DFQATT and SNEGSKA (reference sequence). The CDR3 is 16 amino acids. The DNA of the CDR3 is TGCTGTGCTAGAGATCTCAGTCCTAGCGGCTACAATGAGCAGTTCTTC. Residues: CCARDLSPSGYNEQFF.

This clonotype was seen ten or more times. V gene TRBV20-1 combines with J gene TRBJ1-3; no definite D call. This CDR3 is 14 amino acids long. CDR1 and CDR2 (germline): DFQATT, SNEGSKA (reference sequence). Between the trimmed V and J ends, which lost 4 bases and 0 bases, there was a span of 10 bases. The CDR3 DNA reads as TGCAGTGCTACCGACGATAGCTCTGGAAACACCATATATTTT. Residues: CSATDDSSGNTIYF.

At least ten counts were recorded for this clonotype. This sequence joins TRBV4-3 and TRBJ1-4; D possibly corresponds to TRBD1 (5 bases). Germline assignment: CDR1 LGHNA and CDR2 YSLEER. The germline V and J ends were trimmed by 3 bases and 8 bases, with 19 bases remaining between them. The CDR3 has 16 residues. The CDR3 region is CASSQAKGSVGEKLFF. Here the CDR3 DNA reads TGCGCCAGCAGCCAGGCGAAGGGGAGTGTAGGGGAAAAACTGTTTTTT.

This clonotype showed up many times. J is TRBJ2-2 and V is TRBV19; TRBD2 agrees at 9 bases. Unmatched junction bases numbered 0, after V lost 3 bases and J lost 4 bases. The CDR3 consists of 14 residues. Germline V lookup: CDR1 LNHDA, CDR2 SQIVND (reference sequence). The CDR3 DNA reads TGTGCCAGTAGTATGACTAGCGGCACCGGGGAGCTGTTTTTT. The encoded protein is CASSMTSGTGELFF. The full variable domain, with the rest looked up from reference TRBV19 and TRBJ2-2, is DGGITQSPKYLFRKEGQNVTLSCEQNLNHDAMYWYRQDPGQGLRLIYYSQIVNDFQKGDIAEGYSVSREKKESFPLTVTSAQKNPTAFYLCASSMTSGTGELFFGEGSRLTVL.